A single sample is the source of the 25 T cell receptor beta chains below, sequenced in a study of blood T cell repertoires in COVID-19. TCRdb keeps only in-frame clones here, not all; method: immunoSEQ multiplex PCR. The data contain 70,000 to 85,000 clones, roughly 86% of them singletons. Sequenced sample: peripheral blood. These receptors originate from a woman aged 80 or over in a cohort sampled during active or convalescent COVID-19.

The V gene is TRBV6-6, the J gene TRBJ2-2, with a tentative D call TRBD2 (7 bases). Germline values: CDR1 MNHNY, CDR2 SVGAGI (reference sequence). CDR3 size: 15 residues. V was pared by 0 bases and J by 4 bases, with 9 bases between. The CDR3 sequence is CASSYSGGVTGELFF. CDR3 DNA: TGTGCCAGCAGTTACTCAGGGGGGGTCACCGGGGAGCTGTTTTTT.

This rearrangement joins TRBV5-6 to TRBJ2-1; TRBD1 matches 9 bases. Germline loops: CDR1 SGHDT, CDR2 YYEEEE. The J segment lost 7 bases and the V segment lost 4 bases, leaving 6 bases of the junction unmatched. This CDR3 contains 14 residues. The CDR3 DNA follows: TGTGCCAGCAGCCTGCCGGGACAGGGAAATGAGCAGTTCTTC. Its protein is CASSLPGQGNEQFF.

This chain links TRBV11-3 with TRBJ1-1; 8 bases are shared with TRBD1. Trimming took 0 bases from V and 7 from J; bases not matched to a gene: 7. CDR3 size: 15 residues. CDR1 and CDR2 (germline): SGHNT, YENEEA. In DNA form, the CDR3 reads TGTGCCAGCAGCTTAGAAATGGACAGGGTTATTGAAGCTTTCTTT. Protein product: CASSLEMDRVIEAFF.

This clone is a singleton in its sample. This chain connects TRBV21-1 to TRBJ2-3; the D call TRBD1 from the table was never checked on the DNA. TRBV21-1 is termed a pseudogene. This CDR3 comprises 17 residues. CDR3 amino acids: CASSSSDRGQITDTQYF. CDR3 DNA sequence: TGTGCCAGCAGCAGTTCTGACAGGGGACAAATTACAGATACGCAGTATTTT.

The chain employs TRBV28 and TRBJ1-3; 7 bases are a match to TRBD1. The V gene end was trimmed by 6 bases and the J gene end by 0 bases; junction bases not matched to a gene: 8. The CDR3 is 16 residues long. The germline gives CDR1 MDHEN, CDR2 SYDVKM. The CDR3 reads CASSSGGTPSGNTIYF. CDR3 in DNA: TGTGCCAGCAGCTCAGGGGGGACCCCCTCTGGAAACACCATATATTTT. Variable domain in full (rest from reference TRBV28 and TRBJ1-3): DVKVTQSSRYLVKRTGEKVFLECVQDMDHENMFWYRQDPGLGLRLIYFSYDVKMKEKGDIPEGYSVSREKKERFSLILESASTNQTSMYLCASSSGGTPSGNTIYFGEGSWLTVV.

The chain is built from TRBV5-1 and TRBJ1-2, with unresolved D. V lost 4 bases and J lost 6, with 13 bases in between. This CDR3 comprises 13 residues. CDR1 and CDR2 from the germline V gene are SGHRS and YFSETQ. Here the CDR3 reads CASSLRERDGYTF. CDR3 bases: TGCGCCAGCAGCCTCCGGGAAAGGGATGGCTACACCTTC. The full variable domain, rest sourced from reference TRBV5-1 and TRBJ1-2, is KAGVTQTPRYLIKTRGQQVTLSCSPISGHRSVSWYQQTPGQGLQFLFEYFSETQRNKGNFPGRFSGRQFSNSRSEMNVSTLELGDSALYLCASSLRERDGYTFGSGTRLTVV.

The V call is TRBV27, the J call TRBJ2-1; perhaps TRBD2 as D (6 bases). This CDR3 spans 15 amino acids. Germline CDR1 MNHEY, CDR2 SMNVEV (reference sequence). V was shortened by 4 bases and J by 7 bases, with 17 bases between the two germline ends. The CDR3 region has the DNA TGTGCCAGCAGTTATCGTCTGGGGAGGCGTAATGAGCAGTTCTTC. Amino acid sequence: CASSYRLGRRNEQFF.

The chain employs TRBV3-1 (or the pseudogene TRBV3-2) and TRBJ1-2; a weak D match, TRBD1 (5 bases). Looked up from germline, CDR1 is LGHDT and CDR2 is YNNKEL (reference sequence). Trimming cost V 0 bases and J 7 bases, with 15 bases left between them. The CDR3 covers 15 residues. Here the CDR3 reads CASSQDSQGSRGYTF. CDR3 in DNA: TGTGCCAGCAGCCAAGATAGTCAGGGAAGCCGTGGCTACACCTTC.

This chain uses TRBV28 with TRBJ1-6, with 8 bases matching TRBD1. This CDR3 region has 15 residues. V lost 6 bases, J lost 6 bases, and 7 bases stayed unmatched. Germline V lookup: CDR1 MDHEN, CDR2 SYDVKM. The CDR3 nucleotides read TGTGCCAGCAGCTCCGGACAGGGCCTTAATTCACCCCTCCACTTT. It translates to CASSSGQGLNSPLHF.

This sequence joins TRBV18 and TRBJ1-6; D is uncertain. The ends were cut back, 2 bases at V and 2 bases at J, with 7 bases in the middle. Germline CDR1 is KGHSH and CDR2 is LQKENI. The CDR3 runs to 15 residues. The CDR3 DNA reads TGTGCCAGCTCACCATTAACAGCCTATAATTCACCCCTCCACTTT. This codes for CASSPLTAYNSPLHF.

The V gene is TRBV19, the J gene TRBJ2-3, with 8 bases that match TRBD2. Germline loops: CDR1 LNHDA, CDR2 SQIVND (reference sequence). Trimming removed 5 bases from V and 1 base from J; junction bases left unmatched: 8. The CDR3 runs to 16 residues. The CDR3 region is CASSPGGRRGTDTQYF. The DNA of the CDR3 is TGTGCCAGTAGTCCGGGGGGGAGGAGAGGCACAGATACGCAGTATTTT.

The V and J genes are TRBV7-2 and TRBJ1-5; D call uncertain. Germline-derived CDR1 and CDR2 are SGHTA and FQGNSA. CDR3 length: 14 residues. V was pared by 1 base and J by 7 bases, with 11 bases between. CDR3 loop: CASSLGVSGQPQHF. In DNA, the CDR3 is TGTGCCAGCAGCTTAGGGGTGTCGGGGCAGCCCCAGCATTTT.

The rearrangement links TRBV2 to TRBJ1-1; D ambiguous. The CDR3 has 14 amino acids. V lost 6 bases and J lost 8, with 19 bases in between. CDR1 is SNHLY, CDR2 FYNNEI, per germline. The DNA of the CDR3 is TGTGCCAGCAGGAAGACAAACGGGGAGGTCGAAGCTTTCTTT. Protein product: CASRKTNGEVEAFF.

V usage is TRBV3-1 (or the pseudogene TRBV3-2) and J usage is TRBJ2-5, with 11 nucleotides matching TRBD2. The CDR3 loop spans 18 amino acids. Germline V gives CDR1 LGHDT, CDR2 YNNKEL (reference sequence). V trimming: 3 bases; J trimming: 1 base; junction bases outside the gene matches: 10. The CDR3: CASSHTTSGESAQETQYF. In DNA form, the CDR3 reads TGTGCCAGCAGCCACACGACTAGCGGGGAATCCGCCCAAGAGACCCAGTACTTC.

In DNA, the CDR3 is TGTGCCACCAGTTCGAGATTCAACTATGGCTACACCTTC. It translates to CATSSRFNYGYTF. The chain links TRBV15 to TRBJ1-2; D is ambiguous. From germline, CDR1 is LNHNV and CDR2 YYDKDF (reference sequence). The CDR3 has 13 residues. Trimming left V 6 bases short and J 2 bases short, with 10 bases between.

The chain is built from TRBV27 and TRBJ2-3, with 7 bases matching TRBD2. Germline lookup yields CDR1 MNHEY and CDR2 SMNVEV (reference sequence). After removal of 6 bases from V and 8 bases from J, the junction contained 5 bases not matched to a gene. This CDR3 has 12 amino acids. In DNA form, the CDR3 reads TGTGCCAGCAGGGGAGGGTTCTTTACGCAGTATTTT. Amino acids: CASRGGFFTQYF.

About this clone itself: The junction does not match germline at one end; this may be a read error. The gene calls are TRBV2 and TRBJ1-3, with 8 bases identical to TRBD1. CDR1 is SNHLY, CDR2 FYNNEI, per germline. CDR3 length equals 14 residues. CDR3 amino acids: CARSDRGSGNTIYF. The DNA for the CDR3 is TGTGCCAGAAGTGACAGGGGTTCTGGAAACACCATATATTTT.

J is TRBJ2-2 and V is TRBV27; tentatively, D is TRBD1 (6 bases). The CDR3 is 15 amino acids. V shed 0 bases and J shed 1 base, with 6 bases lying between them. In germline, CDR1 is MNHEY, CDR2 SMNVEV (reference sequence). The CDR3 loop reads CASSLSTGNTGELFF. The CDR3, as DNA: TGTGCCAGCAGTTTATCGACAGGGAACACCGGGGAGCTGTTTTTT.

This clone was observed once. The chain combines TRBV24-1 with TRBJ1-2; D call uncertain. V lost 0 bases and J lost 1, with 8 bases in between. There are 15 residues in the CDR3. Germline CDR1 reads KGHDR; CDR2 reads SFDVKD. The CDR3 is CATSDLRNSNYGYTF. The DNA for the CDR3 is TGTGCCACCAGTGATTTGCGGAACAGTAACTATGGCTACACCTTC.

This chain uses TRBV29-1 with TRBJ1-5; TRBD1 agrees at 8 bases. J lost 0 bases, V lost 6 bases, and 4 bases had no gene match. The CDR3 sequence is 14 residues long. Germline CDR1 and CDR2: SQVTM and ANQGSEA. The CDR3 nucleotides read TGCAGCGTCGGGACAGGCAATAGCAATCAGCCCCAGCATTTT. Its protein is CSVGTGNSNQPQHF.

The V call is TRBV6-5, the J call TRBJ2-7; D may be TRBD1 (5 bases). V lost 6 bases and J lost 2, with 11 bases in between. This CDR3 has 13 amino acids. Germline CDR1 reads MNHEY; CDR2 reads SVGAGI. The CDR3 loop reads CASSFDSTYEQYF. The CDR3 DNA reads as TGTGCCAGCAGCTTCGACAGTACCTACGAGCAGTACTTC.

The gene calls are TRBV18 and TRBJ1-2, with 8 bases aligning to TRBD1. The CDR3 runs to 17 residues. V was clipped by 3 bases and J by 2 bases; unmatched bases: 11. Germline V gives CDR1 KGHSH, CDR2 LQKENI. The CDR3 sequence is CASSPYGQGTGNYGYTF. In nucleotides, the CDR3 is TGTGCCAGCTCACCCTACGGACAGGGAACAGGGAACTATGGCTACACCTTC.

CDR3 region: CASSYTRTGFEGYTF. CDR3 in DNA: TGTGCCAGCAGTTACACAAGGACAGGATTTGAGGGCTACACCTTC. The V gene is TRBV6-5, the J gene TRBJ1-2; 7 positions match TRBD1. The trim removed 2 bases at V and 8 bases at J, leaving 11 bases unmatched. CDR1 is MNHEY and CDR2 is SVGAGI in the germline V gene. The CDR3 runs to 15 residues.

The chain carries TRBV30 and TRBJ1-2, with D perhaps matching TRBD1 (6 bases). Looked up from germline, CDR1 is GTSNPN and CDR2 is SVGIG (reference sequence). CDR3 size: 13 residues. Trimming took off 3 bases at V and 2 bases at J, with 10 bases between the two ends. The CDR3 DNA is TGTGCCTGGAGAGGACAGAAAAACTATGGCTACACCTTC. It encodes CAWRGQKNYGYTF.

V gene TRBV7-8 combines with J gene TRBJ2-1; 10 nucleotides align to TRBD2. J was trimmed by 4 bases and V by 2 bases; bases with no gene match: 8. The CDR3 is made up of 17 amino acids. The germline V gene encodes CDR1 SGHVS and CDR2 FQNEAQ. CDR3 protein: CASSLPLRLAGYNEQFF. The CDR3 DNA reads as TGTGCCAGCAGCTTACCACTTAGACTAGCGGGTTACAATGAGCAGTTCTTC. The full variable domain, rest sourced from reference TRBV7-8 and TRBJ2-1, is GAGVSQSPRYKVAKRGQDVALRCDPISGHVSLFWYQQALGQGPEFLTYFQNEAQLDKSGLPSDRFFAERPEGSVSTLKIQRTQQEDSAVYLCASSLPLRLAGYNEQFFGPGTRLTVL.